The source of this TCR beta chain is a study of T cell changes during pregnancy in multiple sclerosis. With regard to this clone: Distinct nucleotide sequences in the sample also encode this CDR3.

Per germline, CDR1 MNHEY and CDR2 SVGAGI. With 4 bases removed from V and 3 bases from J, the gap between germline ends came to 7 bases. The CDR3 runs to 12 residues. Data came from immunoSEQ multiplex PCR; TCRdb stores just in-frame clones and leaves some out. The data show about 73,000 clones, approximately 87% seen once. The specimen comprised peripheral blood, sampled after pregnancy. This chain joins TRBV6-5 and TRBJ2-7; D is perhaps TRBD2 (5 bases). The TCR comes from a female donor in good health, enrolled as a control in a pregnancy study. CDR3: CASSLSGYEQYF. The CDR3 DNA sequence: TGTGCCAGCAGTTTGAGCGGCTACGAGCAGTACTTC.